Detailed here is one TCR beta chain. What it recognizes is unknown. These data belong to a study of response to subunit inactivated influenza vaccine. The V gene's germline CDR1 is MNHEY and CDR2 SVGAGI. The ends were cut back, 2 bases at V and 0 bases at J, with 20 bases in the middle. The CDR3 is made up of 19 amino acids. Study-wide findings and caveats: Researchers suggested that each seasonal influenza vaccination recruits few new T cells.

TCRdb re-analysed the RT-PCR reads in MiXCR, keeping a single row per CDR3 protein. The sample has some 600,000 distinct CDR3 sequences; around 13% are singletons. The chain couples TRBV6-5 to TRBJ2-1, with D perhaps given as TRBD1 or TRBD2 (5 bases each). The receptor was isolated from a man aged 50 to 59 who received an inactivated influenza vaccine. Sequences were derived from PBMCs from blood, sampled 14 days before vaccination. Here the CDR3 DNA reads TGTGCCAGCAGTTACCGGGGCCTGTTACAACGGGTCTCCTACAATGAGCAGTTCTTC. Protein product: CASSYRGLLQRVSYNEQFF.